The sequence of this T cell receptor (beta chain) was determined in a study of molecular identifiers for immune sequencing clone quantification. TCRdb independently ran MiXCR on the PCR reads; one entry per CDR3 protein. Altogether over 50,000 distinct CDR3 sequences are present, just over 35% being singletons, with the ten largest covering less than 5%. Naive CD8 T cells, phenotype CD8+CD4-CCR7+CD45RA+, were sorted. Study-level findings and limits: It was shown that clones above 20 RNA copies held over 99% of effector molecules, but under 1% in naive cells. Spiked Jurkat TCR RNA originating from one cell could reportedly be identified amid one million naive cells.

V shed 7 bases and J shed 5 bases, with 15 bases lying between them. Germline lookup yields CDR1 SQVTM and CDR2 ANQGSEA. The CDR3 is made up of 13 amino acids. This clonotype was counted many times. As yet, its antigen is unknown. The sequence was obtained from a human donor in good health. Some libraries in this study had Jurkat cell RNA spiked in. The chain joins TRBV29-1 to TRBJ2-4; D is possibly TRBD2 (6 bases). The sequenced material came from naive CD8+ T cells from blood, with Jurkat cell RNA spiked in. The subset denotes: FACS-sorted CD8+CD4-CCR7+CD45RA+ naive T cells. CDR3 in amino acids: CSGLRDSENIQYF. Written as DNA, the CDR3 is TGCAGCGGCCTCCGGGACTCAGAAAACATTCAGTACTTC.